The 23 T cell receptor beta chains below come from one sample, sequenced in a study of T cell responses to AZD1222 COVID-19 vaccine. This table comes from immunoSEQ multiplex PCR, and its TCRdb copy is limited to in-frame clones, with some not included. Of approximately 190,000 clones in the sample, approximately 90% are singletons; the top ten hold approximately 0.98%. Sequenced material: peripheral blood, taken on day 0 of AZD1222 vaccination. The receptors were gathered from an adult in good health.

This clone was counted between two and nine times. V gene TRBV6-5 combines with J gene TRBJ1-2; D unresolved. V was trimmed by 4 bases and J by 4 bases, leaving 7 bases between them. This CDR3 spans 12 amino acids. Germline V gives CDR1 MNHEY, CDR2 SVGAGI. CDR3 loop: CASSLPGYGYTF. For the CDR3, the DNA is TGTGCCAGCAGTTTACCGGGCTATGGCTACACCTTC.

The CDR3 sequence: CASSLAGTGVTGELFF. The CDR3 DNA reads TGCGCCAGCAGCTTGGCCGGGACAGGGGTTACCGGGGAGCTGTTTTTT. This sequence joins TRBV5-1 and TRBJ2-2, with 10 bases matching TRBD1. Looked up from germline, CDR1 is SGHRS and CDR2 is YFSETQ. CDR3 length: 16 residues. The V segment lost 0 bases and the J segment 5 bases; nucleotides outside the gene matches: 4.

J is TRBJ2-5 and V is TRBV9; D tentatively reads TRBD1 or TRBD2 (5 bases each). The CDR3 consists of 14 residues. Germline V gene sequence: CDR1 SGDLS, CDR2 YYNGEE. Trimming took off 5 bases at V and 1 base at J, with 12 bases between the two ends. The CDR3 DNA sequence: TGTGCCAGCAGTCTAGCCGGGACCCAAGAGACCCAGTACTTC. Amino acids: CASSLAGTQETQYF.

The CDR3 bases are TGCGCCAGCAAGGGAGGGCTGGGCAGGCGACCCGGGGAGCTGTTTTTT. This translates into CASKGGLGRRPGELFF. V usage is TRBV10-1 and J usage is TRBJ2-2; 7 bases line up with TRBD2. Germline loops: CDR1 WNHNN, CDR2 SYGVQD (reference sequence). The CDR3 length is 16 residues. V lost 7 bases to trimming and J lost 6 bases; unmatched junction nucleotides: 14.

The V and J genes are TRBV7-6 and TRBJ2-5; 12 bases line up with TRBD1. This CDR3 region has 16 residues. The V gene end was trimmed by 5 bases and the J gene end by 4 bases; junction bases not matched to a gene: 8. Per the germline V gene, CDR1 is SGHVS and CDR2 is FNYEAQ. Here the CDR3 DNA reads TGTGCCAGCAGCCCGGGGACAGGGGGCTTGGCAGAGACCCAGTACTTC. Amino acid sequence: CASSPGTGGLAETQYF.

The chain joins TRBV6-1 to TRBJ1-5; perhaps TRBD1 as D (6 bases). CDR3 size: 19 residues. Germline assignment: CDR1 MNHNS and CDR2 SASEGT. Between the trimmed V and J ends, which lost 0 bases and 0 bases, there was a span of 18 bases. The CDR3 protein is CASSEAGQGRVYSNQPQHF. The CDR3 region has the DNA TGTGCCAGCAGTGAAGCGGGTCAGGGGAGGGTCTATAGCAATCAGCCCCAGCATTTT.

The chain couples TRBV27 to TRBJ1-3; no reliable D call. V was clipped by 7 bases and J by 0 bases, with 10 bases between them. The CDR3 loop spans 14 amino acids. Per the germline V gene, CDR1 is MNHEY and CDR2 is SMNVEV (reference sequence). The CDR3 protein is CASKGLLSGNTIYF. The DNA of the CDR3 is TGTGCCAGCAAAGGTCTACTCTCTGGAAACACCATATATTTT.

CDR3 region: CASGPSRGDSPLHF. Here the CDR3 DNA reads TGTGCCTCCGGTCCGAGCAGGGGTGATTCACCCCTCCACTTT. The chain employs TRBV6-5 and TRBJ1-6; maybe TRBD1 (6 bases). Per germline, CDR1 MNHEY and CDR2 SVGAGI. CDR3 length equals 14 residues. V was clipped by 11 bases and J by 8 bases, with 19 bases between them.

This clone was observed once. The rearrangement joins TRBV2 to TRBJ1-2, with D unresolved. V was shortened by 0 bases and J by 8 bases, with 10 bases between the two germline ends. The CDR3 length is 13 residues. CDR1 and CDR2 (germline): SNHLY, FYNNEI. In nucleotides, the CDR3 is TGTGCCAGCAGTGAAGCGGGATTGCTGGGCTACACCTTC. Translating gives CASSEAGLLGYTF.

In this sample, this clone turned up a few times. The J gene is TRBJ2-2, the V gene TRBV6-4, with D perhaps given as TRBD1 or TRBD2 (7 bases each). The CDR3 extends over 16 amino acids. Trimming took off 3 bases at V and 4 bases at J, with 15 bases between the two ends. Per the germline V gene, CDR1 is MRHNA and CDR2 is SNTAGT. The CDR3 region has the DNA TGTGCCAGCAGTGAAGCAGGGGGGGCTAGCACCGGGGAGCTGTTTTTT. Amino acids: CASSEAGGASTGELFF.

The chain employs TRBV12-3 or TRBV12-4 and TRBJ2-5; perhaps TRBD2 as D (6 bases). The CDR3 totals 12 residues. The V end lost 10 bases, the J end lost 4 bases, and 13 bases lay between the germline ends. CDR3 DNA: TGTGCCACCAAGGGAGGCCCAGAGACCCAGTACTTC. The encoded protein is CATKGGPETQYF.

The V gene is TRBV28, the J gene TRBJ2-3; D ambiguous. V lost 4 bases and J 1 base, leaving 15 bases between the germline ends. Per the germline V gene, CDR1 is MDHEN and CDR2 is SYDVKM. CDR3 length equals 16 residues. The CDR3 bases are TGTGCCAGCAGTTCTCGCTACGGGTATGGCACAGATACGCAGTATTTT. Translation: CASSSRYGYGTDTQYF.

The chain joins TRBV2 to TRBJ2-6; no firm D call. V dropped 3 bases and J dropped 0 bases, with 6 bases sitting between them. Germline CDR1 is SNHLY and CDR2 is FYNNEI. The CDR3 covers 15 residues. CDR3 bases: TGTGCCAGCAGTGAGGCAGGCTCTGGGGCCAACGTCCTGACTTTC. Translated, it gives CASSEAGSGANVLTF.

The chain carries TRBV28 and TRBJ2-7, with unresolved D. Germline CDR1 MDHEN, CDR2 SYDVKM. The CDR3 consists of 14 residues. Deletions cut 10 bases from V and 2 bases from J, with 18 bases between. The CDR3 DNA follows: TGTGCCACCAAGCCCTTTGGAGCCGCCTACGAGCAGTACTTC. Translated: CATKPFGAAYEQYF.

The chain is built from TRBV7-2 and TRBJ1-2; perhaps TRBD1 as D (6 bases). Trimming left V 1 base short and J 2 bases short, with 14 bases between. Germline lookup yields CDR1 SGHTA and CDR2 FQGNSA. The CDR3 covers 16 residues. Written as DNA, the CDR3 is TGTGCCAGCAGCTTAGACCCCGGGACAACAAACTATGGCTACACCTTC. Translated: CASSLDPGTTNYGYTF.

V gene TRBV7-2 combines with J gene TRBJ2-7, with D tentatively TRBD2 (6 bases). The CDR3 runs to 15 residues. Trimming cost V 3 bases and J 6 bases, with 18 bases left between them. CDR1 SGHTA and CDR2 FQGNSA come from the germline V gene. The CDR3 DNA reads TGTGCCAGCAGCTTCGGCGGGGAACCCAGGAGCGAGCAGTACTTC. It encodes CASSFGGEPRSEQYF.

The chain uses TRBV19 and TRBJ1-6; D is uncertain. The V end was cut by 8 bases, the J end by 9 bases, with 14 bases between. The CDR3 is made up of 13 amino acids. In germline, CDR1 is LNHDA, CDR2 SQIVND (reference sequence). The DNA of the CDR3 is TGTGCCAGTGGGGATGTTGTCGGTTCACCCCTCCACTTT. The encoded protein is CASGDVVGSPLHF.

The chain combines TRBV6-2 or TRBV6-3 with TRBJ2-4; the D call may be TRBD1 or TRBD2 (5 bases each). Between the trimmed V and J ends, which lost 0 bases and 0 bases, there was a span of 21 bases. The CDR3 has 20 amino acids. Per the germline V gene, CDR1 is MNHEY and CDR2 is SVGEGT. CDR3 bases: TGTGCCAGCAGTTACTCGACCGGGGCATTGGGCTTTGGAGCCAAAAACATTCAGTACTTC. This gives the protein CASSYSTGALGFGAKNIQYF.

The gene calls are TRBV7-9 and TRBJ1-6; the D is unclear. The germline V gene has CDR1 SEHNR and CDR2 FQNEAQ (reference sequence). The CDR3 is 17 residues long. V was clipped by 5 bases and J by 6 bases, with 20 bases between them. The CDR3 nucleotides are TGTGCCAGCAGCAGAGGTCTGACACAGCTAACTAATTCACCCCTCCACTTT. As protein: CASSRGLTQLTNSPLHF.

This clone is a singleton in its sample. The chain recombines TRBV7-6 with TRBJ2-3, with no clear D. CDR1 and CDR2 (germline): SGHVS, FNYEAQ. The germline V and J ends were trimmed by 3 bases and 0 bases, with 10 bases remaining between them. The CDR3 consists of 15 residues. CDR3 protein: CASSFGSSSTDTQYF. As DNA, the CDR3 is TGTGCCAGCAGCTTTGGATCCTCTAGCACAGATACGCAGTATTTT. The variable domain in full, completed from reference TRBV7-6 and TRBJ2-3, reads GAGVSQSPRYKVTKRGQDVALRCDPISGHVSLYWYRQALGQGPEFLTYFNYEAQQDKSGLPNDRFSAERPEGSISTLTIQRTEQRDSAMYRCASSFGSSSTDTQYFGPGTRLTVL.

V is TRBV28 and J is TRBJ2-7; a weak D match, TRBD2 (5 bases). Between the trimmed V and J ends, which lost 8 bases and 7 bases, there was a span of 12 bases. Germline values: CDR1 MDHEN, CDR2 SYDVKM. CDR3 size: 11 residues. CDR3 bases: TGTGCCAGCTCCCCGGACTGGGAGCAGTACTTC. It codes for CASSPDWEQYF.

The chain carries TRBV7-2 and TRBJ2-5; 8 positions agree with TRBD2. CDR1 is SGHTA and CDR2 is FQGNSA in the germline V gene. This CDR3 contains 14 residues. The trim removed 5 bases at V and 5 bases at J, leaving 7 bases unmatched. This chain's CDR3 is CASSPVAGRETQYF. CDR3 bases: TGTGCCAGCAGCCCCGTAGCGGGGAGGGAGACCCAGTACTTC.

The chain employs TRBV23-1 and TRBJ2-7; D is possibly TRBD2 (6 bases). TRBV23-1 is recorded as an ORF, its role being uncertain. The CDR3 is made up of 19 amino acids. The ends were cut back, 2 bases at V and 3 bases at J, with 26 bases in the middle. CDR3 coding DNA: TGCGCCAGCAGTCAACCCCAGGTAAAGGGGAGGTTTGTGCACTACGAGCAGTACTTC. It specifies CASSQPQVKGRFVHYEQYF.